One sample yielded the 11 T cell receptor beta chains listed below, sequenced in a study of tumor-infiltrating lymphocytes in primary liver carcinoma. From approximately 550 ng of total RNA, TCR beta-specific cDNA was reverse-transcribed using a constant-region primer. Libraries of TCR beta came from three nested multiplex PCR rounds with slightly modified ARM-PCR. Running roughly 10 cycles apiece, the first two PCR rounds relied on TRBV1-TRBV30 forward primers together with a C-beta reverse primer. TCRdb re-called the multiplex PCR reads with MiXCR, one entry per CDR3 protein. The sample holds about 200,000 distinct CDR3 sequences, about two thirds seen once. Alongside blood RNA obtained from unsorted whole blood, germline DNA was also extracted. The sequencing input was peripheral blood. All receptors come from a woman aged 55 to 70 with primary liver carcinoma and hepatitis B virus infection.

Regarding this clonotype: At one end the junction does not follow the germline gene, possibly because of a read error. The chain uses TRBV30 and TRBJ2-2; D tentatively reads TRBD1 or TRBD2 (5 bases each). Per the germline V gene, CDR1 is GTSNPN and CDR2 is SVGIG (reference sequence). This CDR3 contains 13 residues. DNA of the CDR3: TGTGCCTTCACAGGTAGAGACACTGGGGGGCTGTTTTTT. Translation gives CAFTGRDTGGLFF.

About this clonotype: Relative to the germline gene, one junction end is altered; a read error may explain this. This rearrangement joins TRBV11-2 to TRBJ2-1; D may be TRBD2 (5 bases). There are 16 residues in the CDR3. Germline V gene sequence: CDR1 SGHAT, CDR2 FQNNGV. CDR3 DNA sequence: TGTGCCAACAGCTTAGAGCGGATGATCTCCTACAATGATCAGTTCTTC. Protein sequence: CANSLERMISYNDQFF.

This rearrangement joins TRBV7-9 to TRBJ1-1; D is ambiguous. With 2 bases removed from V and 1 base from J, the gap between germline ends came to 5 bases. The germline CDR1 and CDR2 sequences are SEHNR and FQNEAQ (reference sequence). The CDR3 consists of 13 residues. The CDR3 DNA sequence: TGTGCCAGCAGCTTATGGAGGAACACTGAAGCTTTCTTT. Its translation: CASSLWRNTEAFF.

The chain links TRBV29-1 to TRBJ2-5, with 10 bases aligning to TRBD2. V lost 7 bases and J lost 5; bases outside the gene matches: 10. This CDR3 spans 14 amino acids. In germline, CDR1 is SQVTM, CDR2 ANQGSEA. The DNA for the CDR3 is TGCAGCGCTGATCAACCTAGCGGGAGTGAGACCCAGTACTTC. Amino acid sequence: CSADQPSGSETQYF. The full variable domain, completed using reference TRBV29-1 and TRBJ2-5, is SAVISQKPSRDICQRGTSLTIQCQVDSQVTMMFWYRQQPGQSLTLIATANQGSEATYESGFVIDKFPISRPNLTFSTLTVSNMSPEDSSIYLCSADQPSGSETQYFGPGTRLLVL.

This clonotype was seen a single time. A read error may explain this, as a much larger clone is one base away. No conserved phenylalanine or tryptophan ends this CDR3, so it is likely a read error. The J gene is TRBJ2-1, the V gene TRBV5-4; TRBD2 matches at 8 bases. Germline V gene lookup returns CDR1 SGHNT and CDR2 YYREEE (reference sequence). Germline trimming cut 3 bases from V and 0 bases from J; bases unmatched to any gene: 2. The CDR3 runs to 15 residues. This CDR3 is CASSSSGSSYNEQFL. CDR3 nucleotides: TGTGCCAGCAGCTCCAGCGGGAGCTCCTACAATGAGCAGTTCCTC.

This clonotype came up many times. The rearrangement links TRBV4-2 to TRBJ2-7; D is undetermined. Germline V gene sequence: CDR1 LGHNA, CDR2 YNFKEQ. Between the trimmed V and J ends, which lost 0 bases and 4 bases, there was a span of 13 bases. CDR3 length: 15 residues. The CDR3 nucleotides are TGTGCCAGCAGCCAAGAGAAGCGAGGCGCTTACGAGCAGTACTTC. It encodes CASSQEKRGAYEQYF.

V usage is TRBV30 and J usage is TRBJ1-6, with D uncertain. This CDR3 is built from 16 residues. The germline CDR1 and CDR2 sequences are GTSNPN and SVGIG (reference sequence). V was pared by 6 bases and J by 12 bases, with 27 bases between. The CDR3 protein is CACRFGRLWSKGPLHF. The CDR3, as DNA: TGTGCCTGCAGATTCGGGAGACTCTGGTCCAAGGGACCCCTCCACTTT.

With respect to this clonotype: With a much larger clone just one base away, this may be a read error. This chain uses TRBV29-1 with TRBJ1-1; TRBD1 matches 12 bases. Germline V gene data show CDR1 as SQVTM and CDR2 as ANQGSEA. The CDR3 length is 14 residues. The CDR3 protein is CSVPAGTGGTEALF. In DNA, the CDR3 is TGCAGCGTACCCGCCGGGACAGGGGGCACTGAAGCTCTCTTT.

This clonotype occurred a few times. This chain joins TRBV7-8 and TRBJ2-5, with 8 bases identical to TRBD2. The V and J ends lost 6 bases and 5 bases, in that order; junction bases with no gene match: 20. The length of the CDR3 is 18 residues. Germline-derived CDR1 and CDR2 are SGHVS and FQNEAQ. CDR3: CASSKTLVAGGRWETQYF. The CDR3 DNA is TGTGCCAGCAGTAAAACGTTGGTGGCGGGAGGCCGTTGGGAGACCCAGTACTTC.

This clonotype was counted between two and nine times. This rearrangement joins TRBV28 to TRBJ1-4; D may be TRBD1 (6 bases). Germline assignment: CDR1 MDHEN and CDR2 SYDVKM. The CDR3 is 18 residues long. Trimming pared 5 bases from V and 1 base from J, leaving 20 bases between. The CDR3 loop reads CASSPPRGSGRTNEKLFF. The CDR3 bases are TGTGCCAGCAGTCCCCCCAGGGGCAGTGGGAGAACTAATGAAAAACTGTTTTTT.

This clonotype was seen only a few times. A single base separates this from a much larger clone, so it may be a read error. The CDR3 nucleotides are TGTGCCAGCAGCTTCGGCATCGAGCAGTGCTTC. Its protein product is CASSFGIEQCF. V is TRBV11-2 and J is TRBJ2-7; D is ambiguous. The CDR3 extends over 11 amino acids. Germline assignment: CDR1 SGHAT and CDR2 FQNNGV.